Sequencing of this T cell receptor beta chain was carried out in a study of vaccination and CD4 T cells after COVID-19 (dated by TCRdb to 2022 to 2024). Describing the broader study: The convalescent cohort comprised six males and four females, including two Hispanic individuals, seven Caucasians, two Asians and one multiracial person. Participants got two doses of the Pfizer-BioNTech BNT162b2 vaccine (n=8) or two doses of the Moderna mRNA-1273 vaccine (n=2). Post-COVID blood samples were collected from convalescent patients a median of around 100 days after diagnosis, with a range of about 30 to 170 days. Post-vaccine blood samples were collected a median of approximately 72 days after the second vaccine dose, ranging from roughly 13 to 250 days. Culture stimuli were overlapping spike peptide pools from SARS-CoV-2 and from the common cold coronaviruses HCoV-NL63, HCoV-OC43 and HCoV-229E. As controls, cultures received a CEFX viral epitope pool (the positive control), an HIV-1 Nef peptide pool (the negative control), or no peptide at all. In about 11 COVID-19 convalescent patients and a few infection-naive healthy vaccine recipients, the spike-specific CD4+ TCR repertoire before mRNA vaccination was compared with the repertoire after mRNA vaccination. At the TCR clonotype level, an earlier paper using these donors assessed memory CD4+ T cell crossreactivity between SARS-CoV-2 and common cold coronavirus spike proteins.

The paper as a whole reports these results and caveats: The number of convalescent patients in the study was relatively small, and the study did not examine early timepoints following natural infection. Nearly all vaccine-specific clones in convalescent patients (304 of 307) were mono-reactive for SARS-CoV-2 spike rather than cross-reactive with common cold coronaviruses. In convalescent patients, a median about 90% of post-vaccine SARS-CoV-2-reactive clones were detected only after vaccination, and vaccine-specific priming was suggested by this finding. The median number of SARS-CoV-2-reactive clonotypes rose from 21 after infection to roughly 40 after vaccination, but the change was not significant.

Notes on this clonotype: This clone's antigen is unknown. Nothing much larger sits one base from this clone, and base qualities are not available.

The library was generated by PCR. DNA from cultured CD4+ T cells underwent TCR sequencing with the Oncomine TCR Beta short-read assay at the Johns Hopkins FTIC core. Genomic DNA was extracted from the cultured CD4+ T cells with the QIAamp micro DNA kit. The Oncomine TCR Beta libraries from cultured CD4+ T cells were pooled using unique dual indexes and then sequenced on an Illumina iSeq 100. Processing in the source paper ran as follows. Non-productive sequences were removed, and CDR3s not starting with C, not ending with F or W, or shorter than 7 amino acids were discarded. Antigen-specific clonotypes were identified with the MANAFEST web application by comparing peptide-stimulated wells with reference and other culture wells. For a clone to be called positive, the clone needed an FDR below 0.05, an odds ratio above 5, and a productive frequency above 0.1% in at least two of three replicate wells. Cross-reactive clonotypes were defined as significantly expanded in both SARS-CoV-2 spike wells and at least one common cold coronavirus spike condition. CDR3 homology was assessed with Levenshtein distances (stringdist) and unrooted phylogenetic trees (ape) in R version 3.6.1. TCRdb redid the processing of the public reads, applying fastp at Q25 and MiXCR, and retained in-frame beta chains. Rows matching on CDR3 protein sequence are summarized as one entry with the most common DNA and genes. It is TCRdb's table, rather than the study itself, that gives the V and J calls and clone size. A total of about 7,900 distinct CDR3 sequences appear in this sample, over 25% of them only once. The top ten constitute 13% of the sample.

This specimen's treatment or condition label, interpreted: approximately 10-day PBMC culture with coronavirus spike peptide pools or control peptides (ViraFEST assay). CD4+ T cells from unexposed donors were collected before the COVID-19 pandemic (2011-2018). The study used the ViraFEST assay, which expanded antigen-specific T cells with peptide pools and then identified expanded clonotypes by TCR sequencing. Roughly 2 million PBMCs per well were cultured in IMDM with roughly 5% human AB serum and 8.5 to 10 IU/ml IL-2, plus 10 ug/ml peptide pools. Half of the culture medium was replaced with fresh IL-2-containing medium on days 3 and 7. After roughly nine days of culture, CD4+ T cells were isolated by negative selection using the EasySep CD4+ T cell isolation kit. As cell number allowed, CD4+ T cells from unexposed donors were tested for reactivity to SARS-CoV-2 S and N and to four common cold coronavirus spike pools. PBMCs were separated from whole blood using Ficoll-Paque Plus gradient centrifugation and then either used fresh or cryopreserved at -140C. In general, triplicate wells were set up for every culture condition. Leukapheresis product for the unexposed donors was bought commercially.

This receptor was taken from a human donor in good health. Sequencing used CD4+ T cells from blood, cultured in vitro.

The DNA sequence reads TGTGCCACCACCGGACTAGCGCAAGAGACCCAGTACTTC. It encodes CATTGLAQETQYF. This chain joins TRBV6-2 or TRBV6-3 to TRBJ2-5, with 9 middle bases fitting TRBD2. At the junction V is shortened by 10 bases and J by 2 bases; bases outside the gene matches: 5. The CDR3 contains 13 residues, cysteine and phenylalanine counted. Solely the CDR3 DNA is kept, with 39 bases framed from the first base. As encoded in the germline V gene, CDR1 is MNHEY while CDR2 is SVGEGT.